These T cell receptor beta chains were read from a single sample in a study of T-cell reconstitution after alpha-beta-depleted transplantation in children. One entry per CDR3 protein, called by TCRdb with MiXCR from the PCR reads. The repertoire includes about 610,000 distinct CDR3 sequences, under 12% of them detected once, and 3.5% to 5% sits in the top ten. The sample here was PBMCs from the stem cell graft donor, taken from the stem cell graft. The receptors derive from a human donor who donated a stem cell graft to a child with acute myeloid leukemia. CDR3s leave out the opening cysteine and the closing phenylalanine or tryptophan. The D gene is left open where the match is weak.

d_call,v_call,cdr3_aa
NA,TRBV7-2,ASSLAAGLLYGYT
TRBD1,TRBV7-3,ASSFFGTGYLDTQY
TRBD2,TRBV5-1,ASSPASGREETQY
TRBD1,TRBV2,ASSVDRGRGELF
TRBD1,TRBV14,ATDDRAELLCNEQF
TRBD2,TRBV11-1,ASSLSSPTSGSRYNEQF
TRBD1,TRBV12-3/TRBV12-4,ASSSQQGLPTEAF
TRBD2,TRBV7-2,ASSLTPVAGLEQY
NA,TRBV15,ATSREKGLNYGYT
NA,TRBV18,ASSREEDNEQF
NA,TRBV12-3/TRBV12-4,ASSSGQITDTQY
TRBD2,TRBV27,ASSRTSGELF
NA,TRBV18,ASSPNRVGPYGYI
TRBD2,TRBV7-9,ASSLPPSGTTSYEQY
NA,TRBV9,ASSGGAFETQY
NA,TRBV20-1,SASWGTKNTEAF
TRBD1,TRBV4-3,ASSQEATGTGGRREKLF
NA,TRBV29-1,SGATETQY
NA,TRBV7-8,ASSLARTRGAPNQPQH
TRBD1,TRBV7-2,ASSIIGFGTAYEQY
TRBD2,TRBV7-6,ASSLEGGRGTDTQY
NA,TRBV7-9,ASSLAMINYGYT
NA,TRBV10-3,AIRPTTGKNTGELF
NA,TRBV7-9,ASSFSSNQPQH
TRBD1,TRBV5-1,ASTLPGQGAETQY
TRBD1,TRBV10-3,AISRDRDTGELF
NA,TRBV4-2,ASSLLRSDEQY
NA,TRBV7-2,ASSLESPGVGTEAF
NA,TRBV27,ASRRDSNQPQH
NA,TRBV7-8,ASSLRRVGISGNTIY
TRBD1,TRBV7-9,ATSPDRDVTEAF
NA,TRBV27,ASTTGNEQF
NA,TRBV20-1,SARDPLGGNYGYT
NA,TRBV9,ASSVEEGLYGYT
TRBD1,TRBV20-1,SASRQGETQY
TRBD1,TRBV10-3,AISADRGPYNEQF